This T cell receptor (beta chain) was profiled in a study of human T cells and chemical hapten exposure. A word on this clonotype: Its antigen is undetermined.

Individual cDNA molecules each carried unique molecular identifiers attached by the library. In TCRdb, the RACE reads were re-called with MiXCR into one record per CDR3 protein. The sample yields 130,000 or so distinct CDR3 sequences, approximately 9.5% seen once. Time point: healthy volunteer bleed at 2 weeks. Total RNA was isolated from unfractionated whole blood. Trimming took off 4 bases at V and 8 bases at J, with 11 bases between the two ends. Germline V lookup: CDR1 DFQATT, CDR2 SNEGSKA (reference sequence). The CDR3 loop spans 11 amino acids. Findings and limits, study-wide: Sensitization with DPC brought no change to TCRs above 1 in 1000 in frequency.

The sequenced sample consisted of whole blood. This chain links TRBV20-1 with TRBJ1-2; weak D call: TRBD1 (6 bases). This receptor was taken from a male donor in good health. Some clones in this sample may be carry-over from other donors' samples. The CDR3 here is CSATEGGGYTF. The CDR3 DNA reads TGCAGTGCTACAGAGGGGGGGGGCTACACCTTC.